This T cell receptor beta chain derives from a study of blood T cell repertoires in COVID-19. Original data processing: How many nucleated cells were present was estimated from reference gene primer amplification. Produced via immunoSEQ multiplex PCR; TCRdb's table is partial and in-frame only. The V and J calls and clone size come from that table; D and trimming were worked out from the DNA. The sample yields over 35,000 clones, roughly nine tenths seen once. Per germline, CDR1 LGHNA and CDR2 YNFKEQ. Losses at the gene ends were 3 bases for V and 7 bases for J; bases not matched to a gene: 10. CDR3 length: 15 residues.

V is TRBV4-2 and J is TRBJ1-2; TRBD1 aligns across 8 bases. Material: peripheral blood. This receptor was identified in a woman aged 25 to 39 in a cohort sampled during active COVID-19. Written as DNA, the CDR3 is TGTGCCAGCAGCCAGGGTGAGACAGGGGTGACTGGCTACACCTTC. Amino acid sequence: CASSQGETGVTGYTF.